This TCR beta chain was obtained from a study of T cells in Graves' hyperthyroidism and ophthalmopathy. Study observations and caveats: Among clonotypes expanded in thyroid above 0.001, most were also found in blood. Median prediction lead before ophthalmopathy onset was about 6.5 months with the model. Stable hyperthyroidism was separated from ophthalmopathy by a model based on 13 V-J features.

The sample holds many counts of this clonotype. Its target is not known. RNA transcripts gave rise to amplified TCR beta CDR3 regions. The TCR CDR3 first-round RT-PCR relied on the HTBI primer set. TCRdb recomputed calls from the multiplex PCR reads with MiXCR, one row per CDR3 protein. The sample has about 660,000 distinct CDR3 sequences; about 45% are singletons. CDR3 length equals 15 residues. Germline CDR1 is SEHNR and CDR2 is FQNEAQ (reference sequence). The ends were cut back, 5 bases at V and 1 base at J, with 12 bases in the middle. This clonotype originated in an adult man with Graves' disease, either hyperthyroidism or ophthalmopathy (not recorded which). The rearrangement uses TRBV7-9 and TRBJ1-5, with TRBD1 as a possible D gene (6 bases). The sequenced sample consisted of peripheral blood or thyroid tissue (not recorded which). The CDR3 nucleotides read TGTGCCAGCAGCCCCACAGGGATGAGCAATCAGCCCCAGCATTTT. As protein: CASSPTGMSNQPQHF.